The present TCR beta chain was sequenced within a study of glioma-infiltrating T cells after dendritic cell vaccination. Study overall: Samples are from glioblastoma patients in Phase I and II dendritic cell vaccine trials.

Notes on this clone: Its antigen is currently unknown.

Study outcomes and limitations: Estimated pretreatment TIL content predicted outcome after dendritic cell vaccination.

Fresh-frozen tumor tissue and more than two years of survival data were available for all. Sequencing used immunoSEQ multiplex PCR; TCRdb keeps in-frame clones, though not all of them. The data hold roughly 96,000 clones, with 70% to 80% observed a single time. The sequence derives from a human donor with glioblastoma. Sequencing used blood, obtained before dendritic cell vaccination.

The CDR3 region has the DNA TGTGCCAGCAGTGAATATGAGGGCAGGGGCAACACAGATACGCAGTATTTT. It is translated as CASSEYEGRGNTDTQYF. V gene TRBV25-1 combines with J gene TRBJ2-3; TRBD1 might be the D (6 bases). CDR3 length: 17 amino acids. Germline V gene data show CDR1 as MGHDK and CDR2 as SYGVNS. Trimming left V 0 bases short and J 2 bases short, with 15 bases between.